This entry lists 4 T cell receptor beta chains sequenced from one sample in a study of long-term antiretroviral therapy in people with HIV. They ran version v3.0 of the immunoSEQ assay at survey level. TCRdb's copy holds only in-frame clones and misses some; the assay was immunoSEQ multiplex PCR. The sample contains about 27,000 clones, around 80% of which appear only once. Material: unsorted PBMCs, obtained 3 years after starting antiretroviral therapy. Receptor source: a man aged 35 to 55 with HIV.

The gene calls are TRBV7-8 and TRBJ2-7; TRBD1 agrees at 10 bases. This CDR3 has 16 residues. Trimming removed 4 bases from V and 0 bases from J; junction bases left unmatched: 6. Germline CDR1 reads SGHVS; CDR2 reads FQNEAQ. CDR3 in DNA: TGTGCCAGCAGCTGGGGACAGGGGACAGTCTCCTACGAGCAGTACTTC. Its translation: CASSWGQGTVSYEQYF.

The chain links TRBV15 to TRBJ2-1, with D tentatively TRBD2 (6 bases). The V end was cut by 2 bases, the J end by 5 bases, with 13 bases between. Per the germline V gene, CDR1 is LNHNV and CDR2 is YYDKDF (reference sequence). The CDR3 has 15 amino acids. The CDR3 DNA reads as TGTGCCACCAGCAGACGGGACTTTACCAACAATGAGCAGTTCTTC. Its translation: CATSRRDFTNNEQFF.

The chain links TRBV9 to TRBJ2-1; D is ambiguous. Trimming removed 2 bases from V and 8 bases from J, with 14 bases in between. CDR1 is SGDLS and CDR2 is YYNGEE in the germline V gene. This CDR3 comprises 14 residues. CDR3 nucleotides: TGTGCCAGCAGCGTGAAGGGCGTTTCGGATGAGCAGTTCTTC. This gives the protein CASSVKGVSDEQFF.

This clone occurred a few times. The chain links TRBV25-1 to TRBJ2-7; the D is unclear. Germline assignment: CDR1 MGHDK and CDR2 SYGVNS. The CDR3 runs 14 residues. Trimming shortened V by 3 bases and J by 6 bases, and 15 bases separated the two germline ends. CDR3 sequence reads: CASSDVSPVGEQYF. In nucleotides, the CDR3 is TGTGCCAGCAGTGATGTCAGTCCCGTGGGCGAGCAGTACTTC.